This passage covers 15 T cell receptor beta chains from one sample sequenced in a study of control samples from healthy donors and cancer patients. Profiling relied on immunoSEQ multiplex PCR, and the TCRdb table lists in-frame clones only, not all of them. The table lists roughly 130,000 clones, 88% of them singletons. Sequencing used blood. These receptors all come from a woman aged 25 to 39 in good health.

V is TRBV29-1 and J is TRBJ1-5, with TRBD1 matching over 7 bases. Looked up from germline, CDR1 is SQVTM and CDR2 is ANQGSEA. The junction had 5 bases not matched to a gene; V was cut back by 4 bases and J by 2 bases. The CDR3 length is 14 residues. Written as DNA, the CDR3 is TGCAGCGTTGGAGGGGGCAGGGGCAATCAGCCCCAGCATTTT. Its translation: CSVGGGRGNQPQHF.

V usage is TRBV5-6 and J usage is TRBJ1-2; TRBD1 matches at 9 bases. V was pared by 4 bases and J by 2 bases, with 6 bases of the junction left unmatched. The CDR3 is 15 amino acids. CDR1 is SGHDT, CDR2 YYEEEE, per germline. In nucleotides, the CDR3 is TGTGCCAGCAGCCCCGGGACAGGGAAGAACTATGGCTACACCTTC. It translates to CASSPGTGKNYGYTF.

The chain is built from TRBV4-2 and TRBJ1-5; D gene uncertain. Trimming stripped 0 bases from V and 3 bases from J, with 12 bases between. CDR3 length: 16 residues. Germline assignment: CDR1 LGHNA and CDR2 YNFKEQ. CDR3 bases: TGTGCCAGCAGCCAAGAATCCGGAGGGTCCAATCAGCCCCAGCATTTT. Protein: CASSQESGGSNQPQHF.

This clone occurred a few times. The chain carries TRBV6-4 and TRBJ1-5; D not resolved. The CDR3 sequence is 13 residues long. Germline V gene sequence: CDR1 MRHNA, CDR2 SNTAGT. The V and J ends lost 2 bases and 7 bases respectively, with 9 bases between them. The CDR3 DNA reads TGTGCCAGCAGTGACGGAATGGGACAGCCCCAGCATTTT. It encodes CASSDGMGQPQHF.

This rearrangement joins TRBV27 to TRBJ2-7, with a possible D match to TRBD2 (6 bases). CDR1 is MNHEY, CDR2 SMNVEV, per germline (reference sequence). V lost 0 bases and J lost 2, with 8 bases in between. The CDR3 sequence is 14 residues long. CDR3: CASSLSAGAYEQYF. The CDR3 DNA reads TGTGCCAGCAGTTTATCAGCGGGCGCCTACGAGCAGTACTTC.

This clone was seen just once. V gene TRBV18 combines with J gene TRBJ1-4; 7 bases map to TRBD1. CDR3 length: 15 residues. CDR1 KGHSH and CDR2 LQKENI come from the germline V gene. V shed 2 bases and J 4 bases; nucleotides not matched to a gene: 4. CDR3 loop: CASSPTGTDNEKLFF. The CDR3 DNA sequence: TGTGCCAGCTCACCAACCGGGACAGATAATGAAAAACTGTTTTTT. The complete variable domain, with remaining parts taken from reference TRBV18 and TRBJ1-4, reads NAGVMQNPRHLVRRRGQEARLRCSPMKGHSHVYWYRQLPEEGLKFMVYLQKENIIDESGMPKERFSAEFPKEGPSILRIQQVVRGDSAAYFCASSPTGTDNEKLFFGSGTQLSVL.

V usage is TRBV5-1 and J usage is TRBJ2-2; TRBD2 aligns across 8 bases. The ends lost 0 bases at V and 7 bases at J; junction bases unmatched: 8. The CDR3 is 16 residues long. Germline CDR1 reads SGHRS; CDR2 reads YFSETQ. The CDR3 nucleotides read TGCGCCAGCAGCTTGGGGATAGCGGGAACTGGCGGGGAGCTGTTTTTT. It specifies CASSLGIAGTGGELFF.

The CDR3 spells CASSLSPKGNPYNEQFF. CDR3 bases: TGTGCCAGCAGTTTATCTCCAAAGGGGAACCCCTACAATGAGCAGTTCTTC. The V gene is TRBV27, the J gene TRBJ2-1; D is possibly TRBD1 (5 bases). Between the trimmed V and J ends, which lost 0 bases and 2 bases, there was a span of 14 bases. CDR1 is MNHEY and CDR2 is SMNVEV in the germline V gene (reference sequence). The CDR3 is 17 residues long.

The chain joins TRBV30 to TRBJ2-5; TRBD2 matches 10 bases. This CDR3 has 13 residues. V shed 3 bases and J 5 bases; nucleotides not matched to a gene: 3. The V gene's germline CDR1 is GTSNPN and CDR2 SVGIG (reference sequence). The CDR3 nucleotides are TGTGCCTGGAGCAGGGGACTAGCGGAGACCCAGTACTTC. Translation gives CAWSRGLAETQYF.

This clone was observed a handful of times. The CDR3 DNA reads as TGTGCCAGCAGCTTAACAACAGGGCCGCTCAACAATGAGCAGTTCTTC. Translating it yields CASSLTTGPLNNEQFF. The chain carries TRBV5-6 and TRBJ2-1, with a tentative D call TRBD1 (6 bases). This CDR3 comprises 16 residues. CDR1 and CDR2 from the germline V gene are SGHDT and YYEEEE. With 2 bases removed from V and 5 bases from J, the gap between germline ends came to 17 bases.

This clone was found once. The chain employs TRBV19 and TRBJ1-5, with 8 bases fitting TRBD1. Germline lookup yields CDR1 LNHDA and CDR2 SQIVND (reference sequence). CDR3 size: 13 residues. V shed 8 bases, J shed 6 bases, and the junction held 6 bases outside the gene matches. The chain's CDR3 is CASQDRGGQPQHF. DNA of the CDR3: TGTGCCAGTCAAGACAGGGGCGGTCAGCCCCAGCATTTT.

The CDR3 protein is CASSTSGWEQYF. The CDR3 DNA reads TGCGCCAGCAGCACCTCAGGGTGGGAGCAGTACTTC. The chain has TRBV5-1 and TRBJ2-7; the D gene is possibly TRBD1 (5 bases). Germline lookup yields CDR1 SGHRS and CDR2 YFSETQ. Trimming cost V 4 bases and J 7 bases, with 12 bases left between them. The CDR3 consists of 12 residues.

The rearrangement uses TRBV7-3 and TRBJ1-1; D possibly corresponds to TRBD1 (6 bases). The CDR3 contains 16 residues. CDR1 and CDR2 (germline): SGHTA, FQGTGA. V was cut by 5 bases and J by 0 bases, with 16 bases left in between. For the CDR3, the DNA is TGTGCCAGCAGCCCCACAGGGTCGTCCATGAACACTGAAGCTTTCTTT. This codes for CASSPTGSSMNTEAFF.

The CDR3 here is CASSLISRTYEQYF. The CDR3 DNA is TGTGCCAGCAGCTTGATCAGCCGAACCTACGAGCAGTACTTC. This chain links TRBV5-6 with TRBJ2-7; D remains unclear. The CDR3 loop spans 14 amino acids. Between the trimmed V and J ends, which lost 1 base and 2 bases, there was a span of 10 bases. Per germline, CDR1 SGHDT and CDR2 YYEEEE. Filled out from reference TRBV5-6 and TRBJ2-7, the complete variable domain reads DAGVTQSPTHLIKTRGQQVTLRCSPKSGHDTVSWYQQALGQGPQFIFQYYEEEERQRGNFPDRFSGHQFPNYSSELNVNALLLGDSALYLCASSLISRTYEQYFGPGTRLTVT.

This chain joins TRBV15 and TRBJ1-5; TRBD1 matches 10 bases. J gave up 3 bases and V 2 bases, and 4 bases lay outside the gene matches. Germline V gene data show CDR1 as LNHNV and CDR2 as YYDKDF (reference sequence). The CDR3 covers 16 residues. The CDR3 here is CATSRPGQGINQPQHF. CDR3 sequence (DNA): TGTGCCACCAGCAGACCGGGACAGGGGATCAATCAGCCCCAGCATTTT. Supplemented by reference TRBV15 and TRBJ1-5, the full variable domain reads DAMVIQNPRYQVTQFGKPVTLSCSQTLNHNVMYWYQQKSSQAPKLLFHYYDKDFNNEADTPDNFQSRRPNTSFCFLDIRSPGLGDTAMYLCATSRPGQGINQPQHFGDGTRLSIL.